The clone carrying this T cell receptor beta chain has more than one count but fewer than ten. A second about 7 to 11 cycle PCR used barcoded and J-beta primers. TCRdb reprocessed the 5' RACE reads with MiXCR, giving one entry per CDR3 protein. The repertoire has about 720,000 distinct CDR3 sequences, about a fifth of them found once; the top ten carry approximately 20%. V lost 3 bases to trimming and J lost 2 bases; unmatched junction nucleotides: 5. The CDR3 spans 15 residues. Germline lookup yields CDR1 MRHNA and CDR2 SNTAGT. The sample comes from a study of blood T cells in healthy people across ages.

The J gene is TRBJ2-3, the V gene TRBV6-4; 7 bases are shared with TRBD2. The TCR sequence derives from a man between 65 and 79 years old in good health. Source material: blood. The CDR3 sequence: CASSESGELTDTQYF. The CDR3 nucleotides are TGTGCCAGCAGTGAAAGCGGGGAACTCACAGATACGCAGTATTTT.